These 24 T cell receptor beta chains were sequenced from one sample in a study of human T cells and chemical hapten exposure. TCRdb reprocessed the RACE reads via MiXCR and lists one record per CDR3 protein. The table includes about 180,000 distinct CDR3 sequences, 25% to 35% detected once. Time point defined: pre-sensitization, week 0. Treatment reported: therapeutic diphenylcyclopropenone sensitization with weekly scalp DPC. The sample in question was whole blood, obtained in connection with sensitization to the hapten diphenylcyclopropenone (DPC). Receptor source: a woman in her thirties with alopecia areata. Some clones in this sample may be carry-over from other donors' samples.

The V gene is TRBV28, the J gene TRBJ2-7, with D possibly matching TRBD2 (5 bases). Germline V lookup: CDR1 MDHEN, CDR2 SYDVKM. V was clipped by 4 bases and J by 6 bases, with 22 bases between them. CDR3 length equals 16 residues. In nucleotides, the CDR3 is TGTGCCAGCAGTTCGTCCGGGATCCCGAATTTGTTCGAGCAGTACTTC. Its protein product is CASSSSGIPNLFEQYF.

Only a few counts were recorded for this clonotype. The chain couples TRBV7-2 to TRBJ2-3; no clear D. V lost 0 bases to trimming and J lost 2 bases, with 12 bases between them. CDR3 length equals 16 residues. Germline CDR1 reads SGHTA; CDR2 reads FQGNSA. The CDR3 DNA is TGTGCCAGCAGCTTAGCGGGCCTATTGACCACAGATACGCAGTATTTT. Protein sequence: CASSLAGLLTTDTQYF.

The gene calls are TRBV29-1 and TRBJ2-5; no firm D call. Germline V lookup: CDR1 SQVTM, CDR2 ANQGSEA. This CDR3 contains 10 residues. The ends were cut back, 7 bases at V and 2 bases at J, with 5 bases in the middle. CDR3 nucleotides: TGCAGCGCCGGACAAGAGACCCAGTACTTC. Protein sequence: CSAGQETQYF.

This clonotype was observed a few times. The chain links TRBV6-5 to TRBJ1-1; possibly TRBD1 for D (6 bases). The length of the CDR3 is 16 residues. Between the trimmed V and J ends, which lost 5 bases and 5 bases, there was a span of 21 bases. Looked up from germline, CDR1 is MNHEY and CDR2 is SVGAGI. The CDR3 region is CASSVFTGRGLTEAFF. CDR3 in DNA: TGTGCCAGCAGTGTATTTACGGGGAGGGGGTTAACTGAAGCTTTCTTT.

The chain employs TRBV4-2 and TRBJ2-5, with 10 positions matching TRBD2. CDR1 is LGHNA, CDR2 YNFKEQ, per germline. Unmatched junction bases numbered 6, after V lost 4 bases and J lost 4 bases. The CDR3 has 15 residues. The CDR3 bases are TGTGCCAGCAGCCGAGGACTAGCGGAGGGAGAGACCCAGTACTTC. Residues: CASSRGLAEGETQYF.

The CDR3 reads CASRRLAGVSGTYNEQFF. As DNA, the CDR3 is TGTGCCAGCAGGCGACTAGCGGGAGTGTCCGGCACCTACAATGAGCAGTTCTTC. The rearrangement joins TRBV6-5 to TRBJ2-1; 12 bases line up with TRBD2. With V trimmed by 6 bases and J by 2 bases, 11 bases remained unmatched. The CDR3 totals 18 residues. Germline-derived CDR1 and CDR2 are MNHEY and SVGAGI.

This clonotype has just one count. The J gene is TRBJ1-2, the V gene TRBV24-1; D perhaps matches TRBD1 (5 bases). Between the trimmed V and J ends, which lost 4 bases and 8 bases, there was a span of 10 bases. From germline, CDR1 is KGHDR and CDR2 SFDVKD. This CDR3 comprises 12 residues. The CDR3 here is CATSEAGDGYTF. CDR3 nucleotide sequence: TGTGCCACCAGTGAAGCGGGGGACGGCTACACCTTC.

The V and J genes are TRBV20-1 and TRBJ1-3, with D possibly being TRBD1 (5 bases). CDR3 size: 14 residues. The V gene's germline CDR1 is DFQATT and CDR2 SNEGSKA (reference sequence). V was clipped by 6 bases and J by 0 bases, with 12 bases between them. The CDR3 loop is CSAAPTVSGNTIYF. The CDR3 DNA follows: TGCAGTGCAGCCCCGACAGTCTCTGGAAACACCATATATTTT.

The chain links TRBV6-1 to TRBJ2-1; 8 positions agree with TRBD2. Per germline, CDR1 MNHNS and CDR2 SASEGT. The junction had 5 bases not matched to a gene; V was cut back by 2 bases and J by 5 bases. The CDR3 has 15 residues. The CDR3 sequence is CASSERGGYDNEQFF. CDR3 nucleotides: TGTGCCAGCAGTGAACGGGGGGGGTACGACAATGAGCAGTTCTTC.

This clonotype was observed a few times. V is TRBV6-6 and J is TRBJ1-4; D gene unclear. This CDR3 spans 15 amino acids. Per the germline V gene, CDR1 is MNHNY and CDR2 is SVGAGI (reference sequence). Deletions cut 3 bases from V and 6 bases from J, with 14 bases between. The CDR3: CASSYDLNSDEKLFF. CDR3 DNA: TGTGCCAGCAGTTATGACCTTAATTCGGATGAAAAACTGTTTTTT.

In this sample, this clonotype turned up many times. The chain couples TRBV29-1 to TRBJ2-7, with 7 bases lining up with TRBD2. The CDR3 consists of 14 residues. Germline V gene sequence: CDR1 SQVTM, CDR2 ANQGSEA. Losses at the gene ends were 7 bases for V and 3 bases for J; bases not matched to a gene: 12. The CDR3 nucleotides are TGCAGCGCCTCAGCCGGGGGGAGAAGCTACGAGCAGTACTTC. This codes for CSASAGGRSYEQYF.

The V call is TRBV7-9, the J call TRBJ2-2; unclear D gene. This CDR3 is built from 13 residues. V was clipped by 5 bases and J by 6 bases, with 10 bases between them. Germline V gene data show CDR1 as SEHNR and CDR2 as FQNEAQ (reference sequence). The CDR3 nucleotides are TGTGCCAGCAGCCCCCGCCCGGCCGGGGAGCTGTTTTTT. Translated: CASSPRPAGELFF.

The chain employs TRBV6-1 and TRBJ1-4, with D possibly TRBD1 on 5 matching bases. The ends were cut back, 8 bases at V and 5 bases at J, with 18 bases in the middle. CDR3 size: 15 residues. Looked up from germline, CDR1 is MNHNS and CDR2 is SASEGT. CDR3 DNA: TGTGCCAGCCTCAGCCCGGGACTGCTAAATGAAAAACTGTTTTTT. It translates to CASLSPGLLNEKLFF.

The rearrangement uses TRBV12-3 or TRBV12-4 and TRBJ2-2; TRBD1 matches 9 bases. CDR3 length equals 16 residues. The V and J ends lost 8 bases and 1 base, in that order; junction bases with no gene match: 8. Here the CDR3 DNA reads TGTGCCAGCGTAAACAGGGGGCGCGGGAACACCGGGGAGCTGTTTTTT. Translation: CASVNRGRGNTGELFF.

Worth noting for this clonotype: Germline is not matched at one junction end, which may reflect a read error. The rearrangement joins TRBV7-3 to TRBJ1-5; D possibly corresponds to TRBD1 (6 bases). Germline CDR1 is SGHTA and CDR2 is FQGTGA. There are 14 residues in the CDR3. The CDR3 is CASSVTGSNQPQHF. The CDR3 region has the DNA TGTGCCAGCAGCGTAACAGGGAGCAATCAGCCCCAGCATTTT.

There are a few counts of this clonotype. The chain joins TRBV12-3 or TRBV12-4 to TRBJ1-2, with TRBD1 matching over 7 bases. V was pared by 6 bases and J by 8 bases, with 9 bases of the junction left unmatched. The CDR3 extends over 13 amino acids. CDR3 coding DNA: TGTGCCAGCAGAGAGACAGGGACTAGGGGCTACACCTTC. Amino acid sequence: CASRETGTRGYTF.

The rearrangement links TRBV6-2 or TRBV6-3 to TRBJ2-1; 9 bases are a match to TRBD2. This CDR3 spans 15 amino acids. V trimming: 6 bases; J trimming: 4 bases; junction bases outside the gene matches: 7. Per the germline V gene, CDR1 is MNHEY and CDR2 is SVGEGT. CDR3 sequence (DNA): TGTGCCAGCAGCATTAGCGGGAGCATGTACAATGAGCAGTTCTTC. Protein: CASSISGSMYNEQFF.

The chain is built from TRBV6-1 and TRBJ1-5; a possible D gene is TRBD1 (6 bases). Germline assignment: CDR1 MNHNS and CDR2 SASEGT. This CDR3 is 15 amino acids long. V lost 4 bases to trimming and J lost 9 bases, with 19 bases between them. The CDR3 sequence is CASSVTVKGGSPQHF. CDR3 coding DNA: TGTGCCAGCAGTGTAACGGTTAAAGGGGGATCGCCCCAGCATTTT.

This clonotype showed up just a few times. The rearrangement uses TRBV20-1 and TRBJ2-5, with 9 nucleotides matching TRBD2. CDR1 and CDR2 (germline): DFQATT, SNEGSKA (reference sequence). V trimming: 1 base; J trimming: 1 base; junction bases outside the gene matches: 7. This CDR3 has 16 amino acids. For the CDR3, the DNA is TGCAGTGCTAGAGGGGGAGCGGGGGGCATCCAAGAGACCCAGTACTTC. Its translation: CSARGGAGGIQETQYF.

The rearrangement uses TRBV6-5 and TRBJ2-1; 12 bases are a match to TRBD2. CDR3 size: 16 residues. The V gene end was trimmed by 1 base and the J gene end by 4 bases; junction bases not matched to a gene: 2. The germline V gene has CDR1 MNHEY and CDR2 SVGAGI. This CDR3 reads CASSYLTSGRYNEQFF. In nucleotides, the CDR3 is TGTGCCAGCAGTTACTTGACTAGCGGGAGATACAATGAGCAGTTCTTC.

This clonotype was picked up a small number of times. The chain carries TRBV12-3 or TRBV12-4 and TRBJ2-2; TRBD1 aligns across 9 bases. The ends lost 6 bases at V and 5 bases at J; junction bases unmatched: 4. CDR3 length: 14 residues. Here the CDR3 DNA reads TGTGCCAGCAGCATAGGGACAGGGACCGGGGAGCTGTTTTTT. Protein: CASSIGTGTGELFF.

The V call is TRBV6-2 or TRBV6-3, the J call TRBJ2-1; D may be TRBD1 (5 bases). The CDR3 length is 16 residues. Germline-derived CDR1 and CDR2 are MNHEY and SVGEGT. Trimming removed 1 base from V and 3 bases from J, with 13 bases in between. The CDR3 protein is CASSYLGQGSYNEQFF. CDR3 DNA sequence: TGTGCCAGCAGTTACTTAGGGCAGGGCAGCTACAATGAGCAGTTCTTC.

This clonotype was observed a handful of times. The chain links TRBV7-9 to TRBJ2-7, with 14 bases fitting TRBD2. The CDR3 has 18 amino acids. V lost 5 bases, J lost 0 bases, and 9 bases stayed unmatched. CDR1 SEHNR and CDR2 FQNEAQ come from the germline V gene (reference sequence). The chain's CDR3 is CASSPKGLAGASSYEQYF. In nucleotides, the CDR3 is TGTGCCAGCAGCCCAAAGGGACTAGCGGGGGCTAGCTCCTACGAGCAGTACTTC.

As regards this clonotype: A junction boundary mismatches the germline segment, possibly from a read error. This rearrangement joins TRBV28 to TRBJ1-2; TRBD1 agrees at 10 bases. This CDR3 is 14 amino acids long. The germline V gene has CDR1 MDHEN and CDR2 SYDVKM. Written as DNA, the CDR3 is TGTACCAGCAGTACCCGGACAGGGGGGTATGGCTACACCTTC. It yields the protein CTSSTRTGGYGYTF.